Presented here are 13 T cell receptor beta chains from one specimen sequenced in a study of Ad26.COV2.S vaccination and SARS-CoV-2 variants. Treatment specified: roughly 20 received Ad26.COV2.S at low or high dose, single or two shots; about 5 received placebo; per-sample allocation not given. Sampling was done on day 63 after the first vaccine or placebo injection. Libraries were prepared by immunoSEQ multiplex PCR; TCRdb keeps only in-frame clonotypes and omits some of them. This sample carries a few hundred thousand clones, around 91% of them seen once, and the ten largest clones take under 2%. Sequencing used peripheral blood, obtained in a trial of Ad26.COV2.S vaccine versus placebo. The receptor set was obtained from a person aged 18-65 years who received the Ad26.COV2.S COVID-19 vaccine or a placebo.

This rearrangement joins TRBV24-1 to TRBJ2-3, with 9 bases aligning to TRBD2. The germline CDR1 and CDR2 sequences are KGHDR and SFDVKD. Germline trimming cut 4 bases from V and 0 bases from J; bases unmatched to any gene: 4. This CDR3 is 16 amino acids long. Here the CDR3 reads CATSEGAGGSTDTQYF. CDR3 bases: TGTGCCACCAGTGAAGGAGCGGGAGGTAGCACAGATACGCAGTATTTT.

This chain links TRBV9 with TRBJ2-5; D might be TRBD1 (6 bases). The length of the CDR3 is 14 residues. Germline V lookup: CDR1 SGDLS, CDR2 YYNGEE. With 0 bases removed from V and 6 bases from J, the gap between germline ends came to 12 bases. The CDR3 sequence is CASSVAPRGQTQYF. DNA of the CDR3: TGTGCCAGCAGCGTAGCCCCCAGGGGCCAGACCCAGTACTTC.

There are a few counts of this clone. The CDR3 region has the DNA TGTGCCAGCTCAGGGTGGGGACAGAGCTCCTACGAGCAGTACTTC. The encoded protein is CASSGWGQSSYEQYF. This chain links TRBV18 with TRBJ2-7; TRBD1 matches at 7 bases. The V gene's germline CDR1 is KGHSH and CDR2 LQKENI. Trimming at V came to 5 bases and at J to 0 bases, leaving 7 bases not matched to a gene. The CDR3 totals 15 residues.

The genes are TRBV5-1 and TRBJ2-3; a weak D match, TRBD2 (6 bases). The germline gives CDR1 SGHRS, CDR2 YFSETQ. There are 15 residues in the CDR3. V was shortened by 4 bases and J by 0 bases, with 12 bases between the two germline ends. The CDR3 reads CASSVVADSTDTQYF. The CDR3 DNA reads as TGCGCCAGCAGCGTGGTAGCGGACAGCACAGATACGCAGTATTTT. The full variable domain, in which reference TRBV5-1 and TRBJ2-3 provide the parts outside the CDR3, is KAGVTQTPRYLIKTRGQQVTLSCSPISGHRSVSWYQQTPGQGLQFLFEYFSETQRNKGNFPGRFSGRQFSNSRSEMNVSTLELGDSALYLCASSVVADSTDTQYFGPGTRLTVL.

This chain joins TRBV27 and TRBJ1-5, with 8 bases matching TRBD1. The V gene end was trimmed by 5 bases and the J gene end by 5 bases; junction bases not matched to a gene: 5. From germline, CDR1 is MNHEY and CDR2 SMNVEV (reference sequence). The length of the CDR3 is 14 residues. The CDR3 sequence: CASSPDRAHQPQHF. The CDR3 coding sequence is TGTGCCAGCAGTCCGGACAGGGCTCATCAGCCCCAGCATTTT.

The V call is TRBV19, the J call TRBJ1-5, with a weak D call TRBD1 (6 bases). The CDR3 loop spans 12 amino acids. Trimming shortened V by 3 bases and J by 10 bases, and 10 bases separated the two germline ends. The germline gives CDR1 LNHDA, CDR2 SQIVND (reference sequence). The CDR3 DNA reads TGTGCCAGTAGTATTGGGGGGCCACCCCAGCATTTT. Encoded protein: CASSIGGPPQHF.

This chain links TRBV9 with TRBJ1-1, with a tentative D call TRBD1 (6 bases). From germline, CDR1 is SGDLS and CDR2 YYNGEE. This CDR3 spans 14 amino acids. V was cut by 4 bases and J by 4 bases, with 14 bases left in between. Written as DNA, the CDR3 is TGTGCCAGCAGCTCCCAACAGGGCAGCACTGAAGCTTTCTTT. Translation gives CASSSQQGSTEAFF.

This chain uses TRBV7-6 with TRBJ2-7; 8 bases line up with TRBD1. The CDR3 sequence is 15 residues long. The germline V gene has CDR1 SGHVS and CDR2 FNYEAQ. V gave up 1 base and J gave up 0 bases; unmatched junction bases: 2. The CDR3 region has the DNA TGTGCCAGCAGCTTAGGGACAGGGCCCTCCTACGAGCAGTACTTC. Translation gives CASSLGTGPSYEQYF. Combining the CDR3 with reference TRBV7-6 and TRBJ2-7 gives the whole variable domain GAGVSQSPRYKVTKRGQDVALRCDPISGHVSLYWYRQALGQGPEFLTYFNYEAQQDKSGLPNDRFSAERPEGSISTLTIQRTEQRDSAMYRCASSLGTGPSYEQYFGPGTRLTVT.

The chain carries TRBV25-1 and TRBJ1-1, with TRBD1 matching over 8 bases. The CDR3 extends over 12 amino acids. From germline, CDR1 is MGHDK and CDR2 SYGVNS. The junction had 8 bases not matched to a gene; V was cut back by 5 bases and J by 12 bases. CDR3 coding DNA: TGTGCCAGCAGTACTCGACAGGGGAGGACTTTCTTT. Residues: CASSTRQGRTFF. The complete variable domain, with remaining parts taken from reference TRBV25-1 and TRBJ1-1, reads EADIYQTPRYLVIGTGKKITLECSQTMGHDKMYWYQQDPGMELHLIHYSYGVNSTEKGDLSSESTVSRIRTEHFPLTLESARPSHTSQYLCASSTRQGRTFFGQGTRLTVV.

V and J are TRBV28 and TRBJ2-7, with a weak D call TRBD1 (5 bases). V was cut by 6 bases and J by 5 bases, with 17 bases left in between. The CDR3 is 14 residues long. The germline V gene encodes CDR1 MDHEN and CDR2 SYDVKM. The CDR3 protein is CASRERSDIHEQYF. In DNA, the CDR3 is TGTGCCAGCAGGGAGAGGTCGGACATCCACGAGCAGTACTTC.

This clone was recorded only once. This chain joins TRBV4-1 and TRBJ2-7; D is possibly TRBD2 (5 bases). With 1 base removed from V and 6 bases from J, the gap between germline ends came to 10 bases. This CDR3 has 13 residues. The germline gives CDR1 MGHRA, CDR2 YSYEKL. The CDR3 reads CASSQVGAREQYF. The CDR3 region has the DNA TGCGCCAGCAGCCAAGTGGGAGCGCGCGAGCAGTACTTC.

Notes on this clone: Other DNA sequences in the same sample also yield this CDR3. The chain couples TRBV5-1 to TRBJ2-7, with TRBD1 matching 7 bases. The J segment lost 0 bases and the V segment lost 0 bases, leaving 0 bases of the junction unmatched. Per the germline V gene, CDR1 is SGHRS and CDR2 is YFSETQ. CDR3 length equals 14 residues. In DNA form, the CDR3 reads TGCGCCAGCAGCTTGGCAGGGGGCTCCTACGAGCAGTACTTC. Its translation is CASSLAGGSYEQYF.

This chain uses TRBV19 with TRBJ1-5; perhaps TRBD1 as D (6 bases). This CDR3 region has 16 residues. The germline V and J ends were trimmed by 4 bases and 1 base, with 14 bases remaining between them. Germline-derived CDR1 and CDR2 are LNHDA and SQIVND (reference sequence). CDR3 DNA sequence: TGTGCCAGTAGTAACTCAGGGGTTTCCAGCAATCAGCCCCAGCATTTT. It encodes CASSNSGVSSNQPQHF.